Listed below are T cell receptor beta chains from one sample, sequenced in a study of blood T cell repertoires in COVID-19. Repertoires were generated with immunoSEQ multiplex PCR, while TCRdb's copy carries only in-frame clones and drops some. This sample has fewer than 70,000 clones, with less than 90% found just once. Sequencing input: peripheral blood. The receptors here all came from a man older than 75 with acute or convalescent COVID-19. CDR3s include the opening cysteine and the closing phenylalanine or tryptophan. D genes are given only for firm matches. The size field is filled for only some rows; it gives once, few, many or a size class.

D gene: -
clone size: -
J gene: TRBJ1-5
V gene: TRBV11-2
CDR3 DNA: TGTGCCAGCAGCCTAACGGGCAGGGGCCTTCAGCCCCAGCATTTT
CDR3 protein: CASSLTGRGLQPQHF

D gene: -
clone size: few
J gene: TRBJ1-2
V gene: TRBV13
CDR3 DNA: TGTGCCAGCAGCTTCCCCGCGGGGGACTATGGCTACACCTTC
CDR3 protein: CASSFPAGDYGYTF

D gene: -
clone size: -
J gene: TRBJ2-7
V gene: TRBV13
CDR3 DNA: TGTGCCAGCAGCTTTGCGGGACAGTTGGCCTACGAGCAGTACTTC
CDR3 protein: CASSFAGQLAYEQYF

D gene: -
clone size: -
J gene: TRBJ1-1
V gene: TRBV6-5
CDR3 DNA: TGTGCCAGCAGTTACTTGAACATGAACACTGAAGCTTTCTTT
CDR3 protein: CASSYLNMNTEAFF

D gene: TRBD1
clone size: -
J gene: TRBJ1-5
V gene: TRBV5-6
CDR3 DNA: TGTGCCAGCAGCTTGGCCGGGACAGGGGTGGATCAGCCCCAGCATTTT
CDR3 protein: CASSLAGTGVDQPQHF

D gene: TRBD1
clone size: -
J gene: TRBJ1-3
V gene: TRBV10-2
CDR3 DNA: TGCGCCAGCAGACAGGGGCTTTATGGAAACACCATATATTTT
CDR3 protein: CASRQGLYGNTIYF

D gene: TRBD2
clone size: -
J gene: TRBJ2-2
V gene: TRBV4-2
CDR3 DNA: TGTGCCAGCAGCCACGCCGGGACTAGCGGGTCCCCCGGGGAGCTGTTTTTT
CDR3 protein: CASSHAGTSGSPGELFF

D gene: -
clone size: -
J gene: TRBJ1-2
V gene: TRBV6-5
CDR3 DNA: TGTGCCAGCAGCCCGCAGGGGAAAGGAGGTGGCTACACCTTC
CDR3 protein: CASSPQGKGGGYTF

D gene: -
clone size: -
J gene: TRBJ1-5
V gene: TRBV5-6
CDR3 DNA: TGTGCCAGCAGGCGGGGACTCCTTAGCAATCAGCCCCAGCATTTT
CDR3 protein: CASRRGLLSNQPQHF

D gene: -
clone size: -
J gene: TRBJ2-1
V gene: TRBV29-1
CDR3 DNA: TGCAGCGTTGTTCGGGGGACCAATGAGCAGTTCTTC
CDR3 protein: CSVVRGTNEQFF

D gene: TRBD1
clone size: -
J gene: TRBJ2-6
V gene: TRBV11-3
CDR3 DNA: TGTGCCAGCAGCTCTATATGGGGACAGGGACTCTCTGGGGCCAACGTCCTGACTTTC
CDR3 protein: CASSSIWGQGLSGANVLTF

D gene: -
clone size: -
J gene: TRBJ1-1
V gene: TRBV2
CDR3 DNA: TGTGCCAGCTGCCAGGTGAACACTGAAGCTTTCTTT
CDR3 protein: CASCQVNTEAFF

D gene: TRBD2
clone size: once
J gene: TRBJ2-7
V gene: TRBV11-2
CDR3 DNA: TGTGCCAGCAGCCCCACCACTAGCGGGAGGCACGAGCAGTACTTC
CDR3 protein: CASSPTTSGRHEQYF

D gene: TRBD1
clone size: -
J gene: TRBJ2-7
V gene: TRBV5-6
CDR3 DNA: TGTGCCAGCAGCTTTGGGACAGACCACGAGCAGTACTTC
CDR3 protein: CASSFGTDHEQYF

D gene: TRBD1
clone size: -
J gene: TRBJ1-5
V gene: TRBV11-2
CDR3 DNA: TGTGCCAGCAGCTTAGATCGACAGGGACGGAATCAGCCCCAGCATTTT
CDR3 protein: CASSLDRQGRNQPQHF

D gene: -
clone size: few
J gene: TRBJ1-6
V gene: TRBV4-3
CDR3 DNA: TGCGCCAGCAGCCGAGACACGGTCTCAAATTCACCCCTCCACTTT
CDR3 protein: CASSRDTVSNSPLHF

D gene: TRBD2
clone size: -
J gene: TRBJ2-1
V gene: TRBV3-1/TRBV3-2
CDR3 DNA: TGTGCCAGCAGCCCAGGGGCTAGCGGGAGTGGATACAATGAGCAGTTCTTC
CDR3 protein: CASSPGASGSGYNEQFF

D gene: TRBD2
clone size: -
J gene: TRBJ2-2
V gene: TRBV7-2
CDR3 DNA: TGTGCCAGCAGGCAGCCGGGACTAGCGGCGACCGGGGAGCTGTTTTTT
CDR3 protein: CASRQPGLAATGELFF

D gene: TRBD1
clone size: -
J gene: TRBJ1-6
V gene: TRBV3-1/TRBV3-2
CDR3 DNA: TGTGCCAGCAGCTCCCGGGACAGCATGAGTTCACCCCTCCACTTT
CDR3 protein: CASSSRDSMSSPLHF

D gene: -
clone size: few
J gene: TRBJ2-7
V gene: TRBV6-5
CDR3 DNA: TGTGCCAGCAGTTCTCAAGTATGGACTGAAGTCTACGAGCAGTACTTC
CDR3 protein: CASSSQVWTEVYEQYF

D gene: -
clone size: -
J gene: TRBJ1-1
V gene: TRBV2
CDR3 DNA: TGTGCCAGCGATGGGGGCAGGAACACTGAAGCTTTCTTT
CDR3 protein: CASDGGRNTEAFF

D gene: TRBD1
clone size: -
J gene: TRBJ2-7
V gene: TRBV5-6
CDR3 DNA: TGTGCCAGCAGCTTTTTTGACAGGGCTCCCACGGACGAGCAGTACTTC
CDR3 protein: CASSFFDRAPTDEQYF

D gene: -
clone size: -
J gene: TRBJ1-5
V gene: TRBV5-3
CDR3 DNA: TGTGCCAGAAGCCGGGATGGCAATCAGCCCCAGCATTTT
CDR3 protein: CARSRDGNQPQHF